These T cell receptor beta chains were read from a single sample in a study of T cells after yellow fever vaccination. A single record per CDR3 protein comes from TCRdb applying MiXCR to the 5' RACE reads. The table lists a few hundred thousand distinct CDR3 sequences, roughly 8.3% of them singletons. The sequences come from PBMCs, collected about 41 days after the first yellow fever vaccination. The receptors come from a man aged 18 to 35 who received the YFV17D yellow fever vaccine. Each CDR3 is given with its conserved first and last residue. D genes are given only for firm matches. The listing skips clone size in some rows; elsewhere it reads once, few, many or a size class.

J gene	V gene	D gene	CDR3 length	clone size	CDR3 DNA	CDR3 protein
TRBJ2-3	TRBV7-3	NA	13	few	TGTGCCAGCAGCCTACAGAACACAGATACGCAGTATTTT	CASSLQNTDTQYF
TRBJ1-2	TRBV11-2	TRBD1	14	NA	TGTGCCAGCAGCGCCGGGACAGGGAACTATGGCTACACCTTC	CASSAGTGNYGYTF
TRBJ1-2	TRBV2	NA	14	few	TGTGCCAGCAGTGCTAACAGGAACAACTATGGCTACACCTTC	CASSANRNNYGYTF
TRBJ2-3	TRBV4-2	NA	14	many	TGTGCCAGCAGCCAAGAGGGTAGCCCAGATACGCAGTATTTT	CASSQEGSPDTQYF
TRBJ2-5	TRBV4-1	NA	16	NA	TGCGCCAGCAGTGGAGACGGGTTCTCTGCGCCCGAGACCCAGTACTTC	CASSGDGFSAPETQYF
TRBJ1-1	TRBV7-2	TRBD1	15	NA	TGTGCCAGCAGCCCCCGGACAGGCCCGAACACTGAAGCTTTCTTT	CASSPRTGPNTEAFF
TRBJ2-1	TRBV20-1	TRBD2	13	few	TGCAGTGCCAGTAGCGGGGGGGCCAATGAGCAGTTCTTC	CSASSGGANEQFF
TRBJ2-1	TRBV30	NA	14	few	TGTGCCTGGGGAGACGTCAGCTCCTACAATGAGCAGTTCTTC	CAWGDVSSYNEQFF
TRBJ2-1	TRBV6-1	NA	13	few	TGTGCCAGCAGTGAAAGGTACAGCGGCGAGCAGTTCTTC	CASSERYSGEQFF
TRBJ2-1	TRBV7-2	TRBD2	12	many	TGTGCCAGCAGCTCCTGGGGGGGTGAGCAGTTCTTC	CASSSWGGEQFF
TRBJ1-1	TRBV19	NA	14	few	TGTGCCAGTAGACGGGACTCCGGGAACACTGAAGCTTTCTTT	CASRRDSGNTEAFF
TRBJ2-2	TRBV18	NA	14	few	TGTGCCAGCTCACCACCTACTCGCACCGGGGAGCTGTTTTTT	CASSPPTRTGELFF
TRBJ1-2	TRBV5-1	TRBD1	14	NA	TGCGCCAGCAGCTTGGAAGGGACAGGCAGAGGCTACACCTTC	CASSLEGTGRGYTF
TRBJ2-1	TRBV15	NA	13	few	TGTGCCACCAGCAGATTCACAGGGCTCGAGCAGTTCTTC	CATSRFTGLEQFF
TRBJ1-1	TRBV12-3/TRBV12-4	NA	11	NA	TGTGCCAGCAGTCCCGGACGGGAAGCTTTCTTT	CASSPGREAFF
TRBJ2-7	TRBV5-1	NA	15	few	TGCGCCAGCAGCTTGGCCGGCGGGGCCACTTACGAGCAGTACTTC	CASSLAGGATYEQYF
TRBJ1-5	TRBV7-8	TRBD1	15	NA	TGTGCCAGCAGCTCCGGACAGGGGGAAGGTCAGCCCCAGCATTTT	CASSSGQGEGQPQHF
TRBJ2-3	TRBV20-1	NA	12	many	TGCAGTGCTAGAGATCGGGACCATACGCAGTATTTT	CSARDRDHTQYF
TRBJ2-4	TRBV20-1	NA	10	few	TGCAGTGCCTTCGGGAACATTCAGTACTTC	CSAFGNIQYF
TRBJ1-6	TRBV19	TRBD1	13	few	TGTGCCAGTCAGGGGGTGACGGGATCACCCCTCCACTTT	CASQGVTGSPLHF
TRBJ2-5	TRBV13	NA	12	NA	TGTGCCAGCAGCATATTTAGGGAGACCCAGTACTTC	CASSIFRETQYF
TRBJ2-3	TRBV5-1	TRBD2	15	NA	TGCGCCAGCAGCTCGACTAGCGGGGCACAGGGTACGCAGTATTTT	CASSSTSGAQGTQYF
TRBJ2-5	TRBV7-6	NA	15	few	TGTGCCAGCAGTCTTGTGGGGGAGACGCAAGAGACCCAGTACTTC	CASSLVGETQETQYF
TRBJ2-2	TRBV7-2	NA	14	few	TGTGCCAGCAGCACAAGGAGGAACACCGGGGAGCTGTTTTTT	CASSTRRNTGELFF
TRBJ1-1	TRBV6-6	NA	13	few	TGTGCCAGCAGTTCCCAGAGGAACACTGAAGCTTTCTTT	CASSSQRNTEAFF
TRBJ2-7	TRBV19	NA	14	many	TGTGCCAGTAGTATAGGGGAAAATCTACGAGAGCAGTACTTC	CASSIGENLREQYF
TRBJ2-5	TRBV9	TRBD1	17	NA	TGTGCCAGCAGCGCAGGACAGGGGAGGCAGTCCCAAGAGACCCAGTACTTC	CASSAGQGRQSQETQYF
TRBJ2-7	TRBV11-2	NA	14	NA	TGTGCCAGCAGGCTCCTCCGGACTGGCTACGAGCAGTACTTC	CASRLLRTGYEQYF
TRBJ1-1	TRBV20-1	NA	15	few	TGCAGTGCTAGGGTGGGACCCCTGGCTAACACTGAAGCTTTCTTT	CSARVGPLANTEAFF
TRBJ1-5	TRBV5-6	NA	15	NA	TGTGCCAGCAGCTTGGGAGGGGTCTATTTCCAGCCCCAGCATTTT	CASSLGGVYFQPQHF
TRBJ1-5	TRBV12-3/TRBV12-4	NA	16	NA	TGTGCCAGCAGATACGGGAGATTCTATAGCAATCAGCCCCAGCATTTT	CASRYGRFYSNQPQHF
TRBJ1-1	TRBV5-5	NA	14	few	TGTGCCAGCAGCCATATGGGCCAGAACACTGAAGCTTTCTTT	CASSHMGQNTEAFF
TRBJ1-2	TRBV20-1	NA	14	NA	TGCAGTGCTAGAGATTCCCGGACGTATTATGGCTACACCTTC	CSARDSRTYYGYTF
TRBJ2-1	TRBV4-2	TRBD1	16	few	TGTGCCAGCAGCCAGGGGGACAGGGCAGCCTACAATGAGCAGTTCTTC	CASSQGDRAAYNEQFF
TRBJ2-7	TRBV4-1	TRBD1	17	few	TGCGCCAGCAGCCAAGGAGAACAGGGGCTTGCCTCCTACGAGCAGTACTTC	CASSQGEQGLASYEQYF
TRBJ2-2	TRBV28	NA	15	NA	TGTGCCAGCAGTATGGGGGGGGCGACATCCGGGGAGCTGTTTTTT	CASSMGGATSGELFF
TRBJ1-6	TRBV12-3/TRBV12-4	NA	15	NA	TGTGCCAGCAGTTTGGCACCGACATATAATTCACCCCTCCACTTT	CASSLAPTYNSPLHF
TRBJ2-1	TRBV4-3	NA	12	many	TGCGCCAGCAGCCAAGACCGTATTGAGCAGTTCTTC	CASSQDRIEQFF
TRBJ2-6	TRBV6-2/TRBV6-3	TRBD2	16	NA	TGTGCCAGCAGTCTAGCGGCGTACTCTGGGGCCAACGTCCTGACTTTC	CASSLAAYSGANVLTF
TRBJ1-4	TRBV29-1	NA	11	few	TGCAGCGCCCGCTCGGATGAAAAACTGTTTTTT	CSARSDEKLFF
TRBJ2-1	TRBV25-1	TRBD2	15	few	TGTGCCAGCAGTGAATGGTCTAGCGGGGTAAATGAGCAGTTCTTC	CASSEWSSGVNEQFF
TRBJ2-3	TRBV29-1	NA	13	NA	TGCAGCGGTCGGGGAGGTGGCACAGATACGCAGTATTTT	CSGRGGGTDTQYF
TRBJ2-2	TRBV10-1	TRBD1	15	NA	TGCGCCAGCAGTTCGACAGGGATGAACACCGGGGAGCTGTTTTTT	CASSSTGMNTGELFF
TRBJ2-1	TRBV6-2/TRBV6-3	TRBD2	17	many	TGTGCCAGCAGTAACCCGCGGGGGGGCCGGCGGAGCAATGAGCAGTTCTTC	CASSNPRGGRRSNEQFF
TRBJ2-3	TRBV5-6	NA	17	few	TGTGCCAGCAGCTTGGGACCTCCGGGACCTAGGACAGATACGCAGTATTTT	CASSLGPPGPRTDTQYF
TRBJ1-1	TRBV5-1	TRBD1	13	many	TGCGCCAGCAGCATAGGGACAGGCACTGAAGCTTTCTTT	CASSIGTGTEAFF
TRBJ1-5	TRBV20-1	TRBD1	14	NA	TGCAGTGCTTGGACAGGGTTTAGCAATCAGCCCCAGCATTTT	CSAWTGFSNQPQHF
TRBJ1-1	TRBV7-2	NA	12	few	TGTGCCAGCAGCTTAGGTCTGGGGCGCCTTTTCTTT	CASSLGLGRLFF
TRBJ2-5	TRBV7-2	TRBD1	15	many	TGTGCCAGCAGCTCGTCCGGGACAGGGGGCGAGACCCAGTACTTC	CASSSSGTGGETQYF
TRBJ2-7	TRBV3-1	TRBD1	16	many	TGTGCCAGCAGCCCCATTCGGGACAGATTCTCCTACGAGCAGTACTTC	CASSPIRDRFSYEQYF
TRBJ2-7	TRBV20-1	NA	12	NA	TGCAGTGCTAGGGCGGGCGGCGACGAGCAGTACTTC	CSARAGGDEQYF
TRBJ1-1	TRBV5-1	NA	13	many	TGCGCCAGCAGCTTGCTGCAGGGCACTGAAGCTTTCTTT	CASSLLQGTEAFF
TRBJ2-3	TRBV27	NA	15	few	TGTGCCAGCAGTTTACTCTCGACTAGTCAAGATACGCAGTATTTT	CASSLLSTSQDTQYF
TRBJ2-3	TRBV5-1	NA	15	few	TGCGCCAGCAGCTTGGAAGGAAGGGACACAGATACGCAGTATTTT	CASSLEGRDTDTQYF
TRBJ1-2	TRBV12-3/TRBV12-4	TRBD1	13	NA	TGTGCCCTTTCTAGACAGGGGGCGAATGGCTACACCTTC	CALSRQGANGYTF
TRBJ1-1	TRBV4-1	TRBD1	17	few	TGCGCCAGCAGCCGGACTCCCGGGACAGGGGTAAACACTGAAGCTTTCTTT	CASSRTPGTGVNTEAFF
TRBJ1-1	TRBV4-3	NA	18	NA	TGCGCCAGCAGCCCAGGCCCAGGGCTTAGGCCATCGGACACTGAAGCTTTCTTT	CASSPGPGLRPSDTEAFF
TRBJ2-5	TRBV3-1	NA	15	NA	TGTGCCAGCAGCCGGAGGATGGCGGGGACAGAGACCCAGTACTTC	CASSRRMAGTETQYF
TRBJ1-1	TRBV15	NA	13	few	TGTGCCTCGGCAGGCGATTGGAACACTGAAGCTTTCTTT	CASAGDWNTEAFF